The rows below give T cell receptor beta chains drawn from one sample of a study of T-cell memory formation after mild COVID-19. One entry per CDR3 protein, called by TCRdb with MiXCR from the 5' RACE reads. The sample consists of under 200,000 distinct CDR3 sequences, 11% of them appearing once. The sequenced material came from PBMCs or a T cell subset sorted from them (not recorded which). The receptors stem from a man in his late teens or twenties who had mild COVID-19 (a few samples of this study predate the infection). Cell type and time point are not known. The CDR3 runs from the conserved cysteine through the conserved F or W.

v_gene	CDR3aa
TRBV7-9	CASTVDVTEAFF
TRBV27	CASSSRGVDTGELFF
TRBV20-1	CSAPSLAGLPGELFF
TRBV12-3/TRBV12-4	CASSRSYRDWSSGANVLTF
TRBV20-1	CSALGLAGEKQYF
TRBV3-1	CASSQPLRGSSYGYTF
TRBV6-6	CASSYSDRVDGQPQHF
TRBV7-8	CASVLAGLDTQYF
TRBV18	CASSPDSFSNQPQHF
TRBV2	CASIREAGAQYF
TRBV9	CASSVASARDNEQFF
TRBV20-1	CSARVSGSGANVLTF
TRBV12-3/TRBV12-4	CASSPDYDQPQHF
TRBV20-1	CSAPAAGAPYNEQFF
TRBV5-1	CASTLGTSGEPNEQFF
TRBV20-1	CSAPAPGQGKLFF
TRBV11-2	CASSSADRGRPLNTEAFF
TRBV5-1	CASSLAATNAYEQYF
TRBV3-1	CASSRASAETTYEQYF
TRBV28	CASSLPDRNTGELFF
TRBV10-3	CAISGGGGTSGANVLTF
TRBV29-1	CSVGTETQNTEAFF
TRBV20-1	CSARDGLLQETQYF
TRBV10-3	CAISELAGGVIPETQYF
TRBV9	CASSVWDDQETQYF
TRBV12-5	CASGLVQVDTQYF
TRBV7-2	CASSLRPSRETQYF
TRBV7-2	CASSLVVSPRSPLHF
TRBV24-1	CATSDPNTEAFF
TRBV6-5	CASSYVSGANVLTF
TRBV11-2	CASSARDSHTEAFF
TRBV7-3	CASRGGGDTGELFF
TRBV29-1	CSAGGQVLTGELFF
TRBV2	CASSKTSTDTQYF
TRBV7-2	CASSKFGTGYYGYTF
TRBV4-3	CASSQDHRGGAGQPQHF
TRBV12-3/TRBV12-4	CASRRWGQGLTEAFF
TRBV11-2	CASSRTSAADTQYF
TRBV12-3/TRBV12-4	CASSLGGRIAEAFF
TRBV10-3	CAIRETSGGKETQYF
TRBV12-5	CASGPLAGEGTDTQYF
TRBV24-1	CATSDTRTGQDGYTF
TRBV20-1	CSARGRRGAGDTQYF
TRBV24-1	CATSESGLPNEQFF
TRBV28	CATSPNSATEAFF
TRBV15	CATSSGTGTGAFF
TRBV5-1	CASSSQTYEQYF
TRBV7-9	CASSMGRYQPQHF
TRBV7-9	CASSKDPGHTQYF
TRBV5-6	CASSLGSGSNEQFF
TRBV3-1	CASSQANEQFF
TRBV6-6	CASRRATDTQYF
TRBV6-6	CASSYDGSGYTF
TRBV9	CASSHDRGSSYNSPLHF